The 8 T cell receptor beta chains below all came from one sample that was sequenced in a study of PD-L1 blockade in urothelial cancer. Specified time point: peripheral blood 6 weeks after treatment start. This table comes from immunoSEQ multiplex PCR, and its TCRdb copy is limited to in-frame clones, with some not included. The sample consists of 25,000 to 35,000 clones, 70% to 80% of them appearing once. The material sequenced was PBMCs, taken around atezolizumab (anti-PD-L1) treatment. Receptor source: a man aged 70 or older with urothelial cancer.

J is TRBJ1-2 and V is TRBV5-4, with D possibly being TRBD1 (6 bases). Germline V gene data show CDR1 as SGHNT and CDR2 as YYREEE (reference sequence). V was clipped by 5 bases and J by 1 base, with 15 bases between them. The CDR3 is 15 amino acids. CDR3 loop: CASRLGQNINYGYTF. CDR3 sequence (DNA): TGTGCCAGCAGACTAGGACAGAACATTAACTATGGCTACACCTTC.

The chain employs TRBV6-1 and TRBJ2-1, with D uncertain. The length of the CDR3 is 13 residues. V was cut by 6 bases and J by 4 bases, with 10 bases left in between. Germline CDR1 reads MNHNS; CDR2 reads SASEGT. CDR3 protein: CASSLLTYNEQFF. DNA for the CDR3: TGTGCCAGCAGCCTACTAACGTACAATGAGCAGTTCTTC.

V and J are TRBV21-1 and TRBJ2-7; no check of the table's D call, TRBD2, against the DNA was made. TRBV21-1 is a documented pseudogene. This CDR3 is 16 amino acids long. The chain's CDR3 is CASSKRGASGIYEQYF. The CDR3 region has the DNA TGTGCCAGCAGCAAACGCGGGGCTAGCGGGATCTACGAGCAGTACTTC.

The chain couples TRBV7-2 to TRBJ2-3; D perhaps matches TRBD2 (5 bases). Germline CDR1 reads SGHTA; CDR2 reads FQGNSA. The CDR3 extends over 15 amino acids. V lost 1 base, J lost 2 bases, and 10 bases lay in between. The CDR3 sequence is CASSLEAAATDTQYF. In DNA, the CDR3 is TGTGCCAGCAGCTTAGAAGCGGCAGCCACAGATACGCAGTATTTT.

The chain carries TRBV4-3 and TRBJ1-6; D call uncertain. The germline V gene has CDR1 LGHNA and CDR2 YSLEER. Trimming pared 0 bases from V and 4 bases from J, leaving 4 bases between. This CDR3 comprises 14 residues. The CDR3 nucleotides read TGCGCCAGCAGCCAAGACAGATATAATTCACCCCTCCACTTT. Its translation is CASSQDRYNSPLHF.

This clone was counted once. In the same sample, other DNA sequences code for this CDR3. Written as DNA, the CDR3 is TGTGCCAGCAGTGATGGGACACTAAGCAATCAGCCCCAGCATTTT. Its translation: CASSDGTLSNQPQHF. This chain links TRBV25-1 with TRBJ1-5; a weak D match, TRBD1 (6 bases). Germline loops: CDR1 MGHDK, CDR2 SYGVNS. The CDR3 loop spans 15 amino acids. Trimming stripped 3 bases from V and 1 base from J, with 10 bases between. Supplemented by reference TRBV25-1 and TRBJ1-5, the full variable domain reads EADIYQTPRYLVIGTGKKITLECSQTMGHDKMYWYQQDPGMELHLIHYSYGVNSTEKGDLSSESTVSRIRTEHFPLTLESARPSHTSQYLCASSDGTLSNQPQHFGDGTRLSIL.

The V and J genes are TRBV5-1 and TRBJ2-3; the match to TRBD2 covers 11 bases. Germline V CDR1 and CDR2: SGHRS, YFSETQ. Losses at the gene ends were 2 bases for V and 3 bases for J; bases not matched to a gene: 5. The CDR3 runs 16 residues. CDR3 residues: CASSLRASGGTDTQYF. CDR3 nucleotides: TGCGCCAGCAGCTTAAGGGCTAGCGGGGGGACAGATACGCAGTATTTT.

The chain links TRBV5-1 to TRBJ2-2; D is uncertain. The CDR3 spans 14 residues. Trimming stripped 0 bases from V and 4 bases from J, with 7 bases between. Per the germline V gene, CDR1 is SGHRS and CDR2 is YFSETQ. The CDR3 DNA sequence: TGCGCCAGCAGCTTGGTTGTAGCCACCGGGGAGCTGTTTTTT. Amino acid sequence: CASSLVVATGELFF.